This paragraph covers one TCR beta chain sequence. This record belongs to a study of CD8+ T cells in alopecia areata. J gave up 5 bases and V 10 bases, and 10 bases lay outside the gene matches. In germline, CDR1 is MNHEY, CDR2 SMNVEV (reference sequence). This CDR3 spans 13 amino acids. Sorted populations comprised CD4+ and CD8+ T cells obtained from PBMCs. Reverse transcribed after extraction, RNA yielded cDNA as the sequencing template. The data were produced by immunoSEQ multiplex PCR, yet TCRdb's version contains in-frame clones alone and is incomplete. The sample carries 150,000 to 200,000 clones, less than 75% recorded once.

The chain employs TRBV27 and TRBJ2-5; 7 nucleotides match TRBD1. The sequence was collected from a human donor with alopecia areata. Sequenced material: CD8+ T cells sorted from blood, taken at week 0. Here the CDR3 DNA reads TGTGCCACCAGGGACAGCGTCTTGGAGACCCAGTACTTC. Amino acid sequence: CATRDSVLETQYF.